This record covers a single TCR beta chain. The sample is drawn from a study of identical twins. TCRdb ran MiXCR on the 5' RACE reads and lists one entry per CDR3 protein. Of some 250,000 distinct CDR3 sequences listed, roughly 12% are singletons. The CDR3 sequence is 14 residues long. J gave up 0 bases and V 5 bases, and 3 bases lay outside the gene matches. Germline V gives CDR1 GTSNPN, CDR2 SVGIG (reference sequence). These data were also filed under a second study, of yellow fever vaccine responses in identical twins.

The sequence derives from a woman under 30 in good health. What was sequenced was memory (CD45RO+) T cells sorted from blood. The V gene is TRBV30, the J gene TRBJ1-4; 7 bases match TRBD1. The CDR3 DNA follows: TGTGCCTGGGGAACAGGGGCAACTAATGAAAAACTGTTTTTT. Protein: CAWGTGATNEKLFF. The complete variable domain, with remaining parts taken from reference TRBV30 and TRBJ1-4, reads SQTIHQWPATLVQPVGSPLSLECTVEGTSNPNLYWYRQAAGRGLQLLFYSVGIGQISSEVPQNLSASRPQDRQFILSSKKLLLSDSGFYLCAWGTGATNEKLFFGSGTQLSVL.